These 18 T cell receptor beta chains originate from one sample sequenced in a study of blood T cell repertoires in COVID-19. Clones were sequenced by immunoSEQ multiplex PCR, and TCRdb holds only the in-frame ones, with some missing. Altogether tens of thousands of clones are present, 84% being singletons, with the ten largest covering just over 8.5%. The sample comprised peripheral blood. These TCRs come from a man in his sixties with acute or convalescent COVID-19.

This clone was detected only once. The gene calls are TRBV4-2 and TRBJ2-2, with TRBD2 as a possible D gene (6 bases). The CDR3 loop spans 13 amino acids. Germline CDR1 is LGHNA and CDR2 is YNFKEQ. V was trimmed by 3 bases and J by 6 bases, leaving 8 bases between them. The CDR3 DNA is TGTGCCAGCAGCCAGGGGGAGGCCGGGGAGCTGTTTTTT. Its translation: CASSQGEAGELFF.

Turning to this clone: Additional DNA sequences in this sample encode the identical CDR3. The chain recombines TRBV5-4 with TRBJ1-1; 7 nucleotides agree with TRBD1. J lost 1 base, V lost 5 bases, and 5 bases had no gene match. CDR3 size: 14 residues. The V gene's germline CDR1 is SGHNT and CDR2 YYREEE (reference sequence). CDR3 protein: CASRREGANTEAFF. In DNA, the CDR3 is TGTGCCAGCAGGCGGGAGGGGGCGAACACTGAAGCTTTCTTT.

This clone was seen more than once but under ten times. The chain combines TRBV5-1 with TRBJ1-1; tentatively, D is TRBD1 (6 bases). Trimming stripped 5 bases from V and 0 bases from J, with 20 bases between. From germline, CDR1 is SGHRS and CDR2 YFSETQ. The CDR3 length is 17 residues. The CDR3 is CASRSSQGLLVNTEAFF. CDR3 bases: TGCGCCAGCAGATCTTCACAGGGTTTGCTCGTGAACACTGAAGCTTTCTTT. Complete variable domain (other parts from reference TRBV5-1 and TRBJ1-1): KAGVTQTPRYLIKTRGQQVTLSCSPISGHRSVSWYQQTPGQGLQFLFEYFSETQRNKGNFPGRFSGRQFSNSRSEMNVSTLELGDSALYLCASRSSQGLLVNTEAFFGQGTRLTVV.

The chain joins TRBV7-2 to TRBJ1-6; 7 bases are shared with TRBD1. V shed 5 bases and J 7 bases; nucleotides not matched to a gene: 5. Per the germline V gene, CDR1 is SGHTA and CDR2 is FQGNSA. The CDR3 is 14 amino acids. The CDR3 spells CASSTWDRNSPLHF. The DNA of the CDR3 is TGTGCCAGCAGCACCTGGGACAGAAATTCACCCCTCCACTTT.

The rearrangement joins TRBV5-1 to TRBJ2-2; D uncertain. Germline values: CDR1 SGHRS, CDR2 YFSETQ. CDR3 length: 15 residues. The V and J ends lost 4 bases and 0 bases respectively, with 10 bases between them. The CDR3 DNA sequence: TGCGCCAGCAGCCCCGAACAGCCGAACACCGGGGAGCTGTTTTTT. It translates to CASSPEQPNTGELFF. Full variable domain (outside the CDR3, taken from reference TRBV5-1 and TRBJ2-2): KAGVTQTPRYLIKTRGQQVTLSCSPISGHRSVSWYQQTPGQGLQFLFEYFSETQRNKGNFPGRFSGRQFSNSRSEMNVSTLELGDSALYLCASSPEQPNTGELFFGEGSRLTVL.

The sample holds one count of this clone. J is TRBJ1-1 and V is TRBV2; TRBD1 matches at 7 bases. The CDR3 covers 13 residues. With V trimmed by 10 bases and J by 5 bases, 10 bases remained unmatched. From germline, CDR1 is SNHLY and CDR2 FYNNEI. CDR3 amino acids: CANKQGVITEAFF. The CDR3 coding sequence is TGTGCCAACAAGCAGGGGGTAATTACTGAAGCTTTCTTT.

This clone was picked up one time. CDR3 nucleotides: TGTGCCAGCAGCTTAGCCCCGGGACAGGGGTACGAGCAGTACTTC. It specifies CASSLAPGQGYEQYF. This rearrangement joins TRBV7-8 to TRBJ2-7, with 10 bases that match TRBD1. The V gene's germline CDR1 is SGHVS and CDR2 FQNEAQ. CDR3 length: 15 residues. J was trimmed by 4 bases and V by 0 bases; bases with no gene match: 3.

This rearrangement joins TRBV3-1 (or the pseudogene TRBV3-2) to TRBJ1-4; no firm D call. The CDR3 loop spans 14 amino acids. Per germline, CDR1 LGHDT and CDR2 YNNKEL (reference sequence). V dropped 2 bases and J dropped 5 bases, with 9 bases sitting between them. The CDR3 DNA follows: TGTGCCAGCAGCCAACCACGGTCAAATGAAAAACTGTTTTTT. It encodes CASSQPRSNEKLFF.

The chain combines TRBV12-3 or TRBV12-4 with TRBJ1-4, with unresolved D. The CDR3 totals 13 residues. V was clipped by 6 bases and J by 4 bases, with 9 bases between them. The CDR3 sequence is CASRGENNEKLFF. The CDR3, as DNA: TGTGCCAGCAGGGGCGAGAATAATGAAAAACTGTTTTTT.

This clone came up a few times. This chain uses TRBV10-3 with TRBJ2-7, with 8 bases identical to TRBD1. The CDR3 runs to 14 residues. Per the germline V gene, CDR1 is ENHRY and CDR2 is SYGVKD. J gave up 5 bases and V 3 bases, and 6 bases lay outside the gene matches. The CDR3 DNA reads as TGTGCCATCAGTGATAAGAGACAGGGGAACGAGCAGTACTTC. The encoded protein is CAISDKRQGNEQYF.

CDR3 sequence (DNA): TGTGCCAGCAGCTTCGCGGTTACAGGGATGAACACTGAAGCTTTCTTT. It codes for CASSFAVTGMNTEAFF. This rearrangement joins TRBV7-2 to TRBJ1-1; D is possibly TRBD1 (6 bases). Germline V gene lookup returns CDR1 SGHTA and CDR2 FQGNSA. The CDR3 is 16 residues long. With 3 bases removed from V and 0 bases from J, the gap between germline ends came to 14 bases.

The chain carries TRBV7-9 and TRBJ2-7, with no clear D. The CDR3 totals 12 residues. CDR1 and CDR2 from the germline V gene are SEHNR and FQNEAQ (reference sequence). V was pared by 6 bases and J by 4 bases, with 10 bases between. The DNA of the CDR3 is TGTGCCAGCAGGTCCGACACGTACGAGCAGTACTTC. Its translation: CASRSDTYEQYF.

DNA of the CDR3: TGTGCCAGCAGTTACGGAGGGGGGGCCCGGGGCTACACCTTC. It translates to CASSYGGGARGYTF. This chain connects TRBV6-5 to TRBJ1-2; weak D call: TRBD1 (6 bases). The length of the CDR3 is 14 residues. Trimming shortened V by 2 bases and J by 8 bases, and 15 bases separated the two germline ends. Germline loops: CDR1 MNHEY, CDR2 SVGAGI.

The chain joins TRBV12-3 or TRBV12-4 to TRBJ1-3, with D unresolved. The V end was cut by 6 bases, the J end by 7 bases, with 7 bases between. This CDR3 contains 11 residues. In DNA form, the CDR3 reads TGTGCCAGCAGGGGAGGGAACACCATATATTTT. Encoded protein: CASRGGNTIYF.

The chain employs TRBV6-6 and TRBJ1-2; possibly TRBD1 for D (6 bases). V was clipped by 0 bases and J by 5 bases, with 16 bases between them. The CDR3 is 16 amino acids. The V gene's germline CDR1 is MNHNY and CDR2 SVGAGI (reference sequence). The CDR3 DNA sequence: TGTGCCAGCAGTTACTCGGCGACAGGAGCGATTTATGGCTACACCTTC. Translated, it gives CASSYSATGAIYGYTF.

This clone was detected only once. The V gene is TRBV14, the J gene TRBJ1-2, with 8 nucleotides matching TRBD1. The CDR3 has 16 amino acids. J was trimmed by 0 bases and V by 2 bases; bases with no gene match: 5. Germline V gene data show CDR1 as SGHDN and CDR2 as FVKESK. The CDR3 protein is CASSQIGTGPNYGYTF. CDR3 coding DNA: TGTGCCAGCAGCCAAATCGGGACAGGCCCTAACTATGGCTACACCTTC.

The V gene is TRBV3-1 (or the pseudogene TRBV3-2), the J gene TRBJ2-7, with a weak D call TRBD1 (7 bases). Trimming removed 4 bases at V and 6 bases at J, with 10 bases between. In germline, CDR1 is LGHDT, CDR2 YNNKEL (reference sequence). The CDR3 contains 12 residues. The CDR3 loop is CASSLRGAEQYF. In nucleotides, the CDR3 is TGTGCCAGCAGCCTCAGGGGGGCCGAGCAGTACTTC.

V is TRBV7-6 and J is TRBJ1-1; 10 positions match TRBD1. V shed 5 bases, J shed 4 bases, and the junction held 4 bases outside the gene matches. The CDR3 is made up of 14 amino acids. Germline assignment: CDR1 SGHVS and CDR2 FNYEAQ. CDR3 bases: TGTGCCAGCAGCCAAGACAGGGGGCCCACTGAAGCTTTCTTT. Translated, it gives CASSQDRGPTEAFF.